The 20 T cell receptor beta chains below were found in one sample sequenced in a study of sequential checkpoint blockade in melanoma. Treatment meaning: randomized to nivolumab then ipilimumab (arm A) or the reverse (arm B). Using immunoSEQ multiplex PCR, the repertoire was profiled, and TCRdb retains in-frame clones only, with some absent. This sample has 1,500 to 2,000 clones, with under 30% found just once. The sample in question was tumor tissue (inferred from file names), obtained from a patient given nivolumab and ipilimumab in sequence. These receptors were taken from a human donor with melanoma.

The chain links TRBV5-1 to TRBJ2-7; TRBD2 agrees at 8 bases. From germline, CDR1 is SGHRS and CDR2 YFSETQ. The CDR3 length is 14 residues. V shed 6 bases and J 0 bases; nucleotides not matched to a gene: 5. The CDR3 DNA reads TGCGCCAGCAAAGCGGGGGCGAACTCCTACGAGCAGTACTTC. Translation gives CASKAGANSYEQYF.

In its sample, this clone ranks as medium-sized. This chain joins TRBV6-8 and TRBJ1-2, with a possible D match to TRBD1 (5 bases). Trimming took 4 bases from V and 6 from J, leaving 21 bases between them. The germline V gene encodes CDR1 MNHGY and CDR2 SAAAGT. This CDR3 contains 16 residues. In DNA, the CDR3 is TGTGCCAGCAGTTCCGGGGAGGGACGGGGGAGCGATGGCTACACCTTC. This sequence encodes CASSSGEGRGSDGYTF.

J is TRBJ1-2 and V is TRBV15, with a tentative D call TRBD1 (6 bases). This CDR3 region has 15 residues. Germline V gene lookup returns CDR1 LNHNV and CDR2 YYDKDF (reference sequence). Trimming cost V 0 bases and J 3 bases, with 11 bases left between them. The CDR3 DNA reads as TGTGCCACCAGCAGAGATGACAGGACCTACTATGGCTACACCTTC. It yields the protein CATSRDDRTYYGYTF. The variable domain in full, with the rest retrieved from reference TRBV15 and TRBJ1-2, is DAMVIQNPRYQVTQFGKPVTLSCSQTLNHNVMYWYQQKSSQAPKLLFHYYDKDFNNEADTPDNFQSRRPNTSFCFLDIRSPGLGDTAMYLCATSRDDRTYYGYTFGSGTRLTVV.

DNA for the CDR3: TGCAGCGCCCGGACAGGTAGCAATCAGCCCCAGCATTTT. This codes for CSARTGSNQPQHF. The chain uses TRBV29-1 and TRBJ1-5; TRBD1 matches at 7 bases. V was pared by 7 bases and J by 0 bases, with 3 bases of the junction left unmatched. Per germline, CDR1 SQVTM and CDR2 ANQGSEA. The CDR3 is made up of 13 amino acids.

This chain joins TRBV15 and TRBJ2-3; TRBD2 matches 7 bases. Trimming removed 0 bases from V and 6 bases from J; junction bases left unmatched: 6. This CDR3 spans 15 amino acids. The germline V gene encodes CDR1 LNHNV and CDR2 YYDKDF (reference sequence). The CDR3 sequence is CATSRDQAGSDTQYF. In DNA form, the CDR3 reads TGTGCCACCAGCAGAGATCAAGCGGGGAGTGATACGCAGTATTTT.

There are a few counts of this clone. The rearrangement uses TRBV15 and TRBJ2-7; weak D call: TRBD1 (6 bases). Germline CDR1 is LNHNV and CDR2 is YYDKDF (reference sequence). The germline V and J ends were trimmed by 0 bases and 0 bases, with 9 bases remaining between them. This CDR3 is built from 15 residues. The CDR3 protein is CATSRDLDSSYEQYF. DNA of the CDR3: TGTGCCACCAGCAGAGATCTGGACAGCTCCTACGAGCAGTACTTC.

The chain uses TRBV6-8 and TRBJ2-7; no firm D call. Trimming removed 4 bases at V and 6 bases at J, with 16 bases between. CDR3 size: 14 residues. The germline V gene encodes CDR1 MNHGY and CDR2 SAAAGT. The CDR3 sequence is CASSSAARYAEQYF. CDR3 bases: TGTGCCAGCAGTTCCGCGGCTAGATATGCCGAGCAGTACTTC.

In this sample, this clone is medium-sized. The CDR3 sequence is CASSPTGTGREQFF. DNA of the CDR3: TGTGCCAGCAGTCCAACCGGGACGGGGAGGGAGCAGTTCTTC. The chain couples TRBV6-8 to TRBJ2-1, with a weak D call TRBD2 (6 bases). Germline V CDR1 and CDR2: MNHGY, SAAAGT. The CDR3 is 14 amino acids. V was pared by 5 bases and J by 10 bases, with 18 bases between.

This clone showed up just a few times. The gene calls are TRBV6-8 and TRBJ1-5; 7 nucleotides agree with TRBD1. CDR1 and CDR2 from the germline V gene are MNHGY and SAAAGT. V shed 5 bases and J 2 bases; nucleotides not matched to a gene: 6. This CDR3 is built from 15 residues. CDR3 region: CASSHGQVRNQPQHF. CDR3 in DNA: TGTGCCAGCAGTCACGGACAGGTTCGCAATCAGCCCCAGCATTTT.

This clone has a handful of counts. The V call is TRBV6-8, the J call TRBJ2-3; D unresolved. The germline V gene encodes CDR1 MNHGY and CDR2 SAAAGT. This CDR3 has 15 amino acids. Trimming took off 5 bases at V and 1 base at J, with 13 bases between the two ends. CDR3 amino acids: CASSPNPERTDTQYF. CDR3 bases: TGTGCCAGCAGTCCCAACCCCGAGCGCACAGATACGCAGTATTTT.

There are a few counts of this clone. The chain uses TRBV11-3 and TRBJ2-2, with D possibly being TRBD1 (5 bases). The germline CDR1 and CDR2 sequences are SGHNT and YENEEA. The germline V and J ends were trimmed by 5 bases and 2 bases, with 24 bases remaining between them. This CDR3 has 19 residues. CDR3 sequence reads: CASSQSTILGPRNTGELFF. The DNA for the CDR3 is TGTGCCAGCAGCCAATCGACCATCTTGGGGCCTCGAAACACCGGGGAGCTGTTTTTT.

This clone was counted between two and nine times. The chain couples TRBV9 to TRBJ2-2; TRBD2 matches at 9 bases. CDR1 and CDR2 (germline): SGDLS, YYNGEE. The junction had 4 bases not matched to a gene; V was cut back by 1 base and J by 0 bases. CDR3 size: 17 residues. In DNA, the CDR3 is TGTGCCAGCAGCGTACCTAGCGGGACCCCGAACACCGGGGAGCTGTTTTTT. As protein: CASSVPSGTPNTGELFF.

By share, this clone counts as medium-sized. The rearrangement links TRBV11-3 to TRBJ2-2; D is uncertain. The germline CDR1 and CDR2 sequences are SGHNT and YENEEA. V lost 5 bases and J lost 6, with 13 bases in between. The CDR3 sequence is 14 residues long. The CDR3 DNA reads TGTGCCAGCAGCCGTGGACGGGCGGCCGGGGAGCTGTTTTTT. Its translation is CASSRGRAAGELFF. Full variable domain (outside the CDR3, taken from reference TRBV11-3 and TRBJ2-2): EAGVVQSPRYKIIEKKQPVAFWCNPISGHNTLYWYLQNLGQGPELLIRYENEEAVDDSQLPKDRFSAERLKGVDSTLKIQPAELGDSAVYLCASSRGRAAGELFFGEGSRLTVL.

Details on this clone: The junction does not match germline at one end; this may be a read error. The chain joins TRBV6-8 to TRBJ1-2, with 11 bases that match TRBD1. Germline V gene data show CDR1 as MNHGY and CDR2 as SAAAGT. The CDR3 contains 14 residues. The CDR3 is CAISAGQGANGYTF. In DNA form, the CDR3 reads TGTGCCATCAGTGCCGGACAGGGGGCCAATGGCTACACCTTC.

The chain has TRBV11-3 and TRBJ1-5; no clear D. Germline CDR1 is SGHNT and CDR2 is YENEEA. This CDR3 is 15 amino acids long. Trimming pared 4 bases from V and 5 bases from J, leaving 15 bases between. CDR3: CASSSSPVGDQPQHF. The CDR3 DNA reads TGTGCCAGCAGCTCGTCCCCGGTGGGCGATCAGCCCCAGCATTTT.

The V gene is TRBV29-1, the J gene TRBJ2-5; 13 bases are shared with TRBD2. Germline V gene lookup returns CDR1 SQVTM and CDR2 ANQGSEA. Germline trimming cut 1 base from V and 5 bases from J; bases unmatched to any gene: 7. The CDR3 runs to 16 residues. CDR3 in DNA: TGCAGCGTTGAAGGACTAGCGGGGGGATTTTACGAGACCCAGTACTTC. Its protein is CSVEGLAGGFYETQYF.

Only a few counts were recorded for this clone. The chain uses TRBV6-8 and TRBJ1-5; D remains unclear. Germline V CDR1 and CDR2: MNHGY, SAAAGT. CDR3 length equals 18 residues. The ends were cut back, 7 bases at V and 0 bases at J, with 22 bases in the middle. The CDR3 coding sequence is TGTGCCAGCACCCTCTCCGATGGGTCGCTCTATAGCAATCAGCCCCAGCATTTT. Its translation is CASTLSDGSLYSNQPQHF.

The gene calls are TRBV6-8 and TRBJ2-7; D is perhaps TRBD2 (7 bases). The CDR3 is made up of 15 amino acids. Germline V gene lookup returns CDR1 MNHGY and CDR2 SAAAGT. V was cut by 6 bases and J by 2 bases, with 17 bases left in between. The CDR3 nucleotides are TGTGCCAGCAGCCAAGGGAGGGGGGCTCCCTACGAGCAGTACTTC. Protein: CASSQGRGAPYEQYF.

This clone was detected many times. The DNA for the CDR3 is TGTGCCAGCAGCTTGGTGTCAGGGACAGGGGGCGGCGAGCAGTACTTC. Its protein is CASSLVSGTGGGEQYF. The V gene is TRBV11-3, the J gene TRBJ2-7; 12 bases line up with TRBD1. The CDR3 runs 16 residues. Germline V lookup: CDR1 SGHNT, CDR2 YENEEA. V lost 3 bases and J lost 6; bases outside the gene matches: 9.

In its sample, this clone ranks as medium-sized. V gene TRBV11-3 combines with J gene TRBJ2-1; 15 bases are shared with TRBD2. V shed 6 bases, J shed 7 bases, and the junction held 7 bases outside the gene matches. Germline lookup yields CDR1 SGHNT and CDR2 YENEEA. The CDR3 extends over 16 amino acids. The CDR3 sequence: CASRGLAGGQSNEQFF. The CDR3 region has the DNA TGTGCCAGCAGGGGACTAGCGGGGGGCCAGTCTAATGAGCAGTTCTTC.